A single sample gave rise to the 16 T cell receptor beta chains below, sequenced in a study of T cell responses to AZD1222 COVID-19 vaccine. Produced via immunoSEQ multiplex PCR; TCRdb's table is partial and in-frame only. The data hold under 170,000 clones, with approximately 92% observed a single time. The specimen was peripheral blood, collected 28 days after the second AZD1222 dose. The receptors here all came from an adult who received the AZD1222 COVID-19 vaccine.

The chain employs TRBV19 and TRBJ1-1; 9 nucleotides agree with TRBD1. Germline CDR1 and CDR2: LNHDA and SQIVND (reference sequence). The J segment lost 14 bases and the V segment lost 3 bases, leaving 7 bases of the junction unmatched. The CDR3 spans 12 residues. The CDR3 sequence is CASSILTGGRFF. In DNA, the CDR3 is TGTGCCAGTAGTATTTTGACAGGGGGTAGGTTCTTT.

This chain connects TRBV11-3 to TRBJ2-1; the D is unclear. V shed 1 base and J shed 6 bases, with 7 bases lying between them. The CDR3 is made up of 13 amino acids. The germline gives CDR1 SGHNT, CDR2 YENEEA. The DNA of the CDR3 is TGTGCCAGCAGCTTAGGCTTGGGCAATGAGCAGTTCTTC. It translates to CASSLGLGNEQFF.

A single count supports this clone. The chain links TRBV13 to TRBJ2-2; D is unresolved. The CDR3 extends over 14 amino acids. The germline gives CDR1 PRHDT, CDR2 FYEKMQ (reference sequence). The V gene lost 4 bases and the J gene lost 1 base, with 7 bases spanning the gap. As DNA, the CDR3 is TGTGCCAGCAGCTCCTACAAGAACACCGGGGAGCTGTTTTTT. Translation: CASSSYKNTGELFF.

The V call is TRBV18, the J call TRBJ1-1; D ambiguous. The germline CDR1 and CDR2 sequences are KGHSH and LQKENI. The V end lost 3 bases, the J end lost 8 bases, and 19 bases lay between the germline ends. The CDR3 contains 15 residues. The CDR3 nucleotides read TGTGCCAGCTCACCCGATCGGGTCCTACGGTCGGAAGCTTTCTTT. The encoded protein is CASSPDRVLRSEAFF.

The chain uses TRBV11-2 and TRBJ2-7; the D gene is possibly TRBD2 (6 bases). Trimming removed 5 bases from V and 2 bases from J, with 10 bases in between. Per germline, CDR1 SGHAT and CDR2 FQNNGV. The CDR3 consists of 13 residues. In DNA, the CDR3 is TGTGCCAGCAGCCGGGGGTCCACCTACGAGCAGTACTTC. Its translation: CASSRGSTYEQYF. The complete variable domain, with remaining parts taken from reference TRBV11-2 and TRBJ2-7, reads EAGVAQSPRYKIIEKRQSVAFWCNPISGHATLYWYQQILGQGPKLLIQFQNNGVVDDSQLPKDRFSAERLKGVDSTLKIQPAKLEDSAVYLCASSRGSTYEQYFGPGTRLTVT.

The CDR3 bases are TGTGCCAGCAAACAGGGGCGCAATCAGCCCCAGCATTTT. Translating it yields CASKQGRNQPQHF. This chain joins TRBV12-3 or TRBV12-4 and TRBJ1-5, with 7 bases aligning to TRBD1. The CDR3 covers 13 residues. With 7 bases clipped from V and 2 bases from J, the junction kept 2 bases outside the gene matches.

DNA for the CDR3: TGTGCCTGGAGTGAGGCGAGTCCCACTGAAGCTTTCTTT. Residues: CAWSEASPTEAFF. V usage is TRBV30 and J usage is TRBJ1-1; D gene uncertain. This CDR3 is built from 13 residues. Trimming stripped 1 base from V and 4 bases from J, with 10 bases between. Germline CDR1 GTSNPN, CDR2 SVGIG (reference sequence).

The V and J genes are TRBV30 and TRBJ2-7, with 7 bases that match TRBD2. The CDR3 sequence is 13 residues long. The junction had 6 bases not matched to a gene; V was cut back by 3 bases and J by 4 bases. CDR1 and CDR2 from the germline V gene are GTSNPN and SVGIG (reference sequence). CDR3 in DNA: TGTGCCTGGAGCCGCGGGAGCTCGTACGAGCAGTACTTC. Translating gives CAWSRGSSYEQYF.

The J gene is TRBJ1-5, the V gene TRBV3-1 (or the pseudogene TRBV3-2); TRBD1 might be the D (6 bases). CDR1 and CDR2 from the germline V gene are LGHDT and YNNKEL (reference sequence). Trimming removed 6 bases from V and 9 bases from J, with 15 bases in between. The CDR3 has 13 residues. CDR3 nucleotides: TGTGCCAGCAGTCAAACAGGGAGGGGGCCCCAGCATTTT. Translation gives CASSQTGRGPQHF.

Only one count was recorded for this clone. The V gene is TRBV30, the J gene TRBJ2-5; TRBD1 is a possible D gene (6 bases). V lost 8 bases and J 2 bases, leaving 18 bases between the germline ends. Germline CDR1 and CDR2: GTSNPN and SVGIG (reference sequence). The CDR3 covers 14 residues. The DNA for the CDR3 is TGTGCCGGACTCCGGGACAACCCTCAAGAGACCCAGTACTTC. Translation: CAGLRDNPQETQYF.

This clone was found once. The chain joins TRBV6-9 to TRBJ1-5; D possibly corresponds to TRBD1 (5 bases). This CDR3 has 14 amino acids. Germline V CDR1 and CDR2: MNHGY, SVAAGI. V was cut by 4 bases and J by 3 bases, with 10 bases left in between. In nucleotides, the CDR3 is TGTGCCAGCAGTTCCGGGGCCCTCAATCAGCCCCAGCATTTT. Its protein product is CASSSGALNQPQHF.

As DNA, the CDR3 is TGTGCCAGCAGCTTGCCAGGGGATAATGAGCAGTTCTTC. Residues: CASSLPGDNEQFF. V is TRBV5-6 and J is TRBJ2-1; D is perhaps TRBD1 (6 bases). This CDR3 has 13 residues. CDR1 SGHDT and CDR2 YYEEEE come from the germline V gene. The V and J ends lost 1 base and 7 bases respectively, with 9 bases between them.

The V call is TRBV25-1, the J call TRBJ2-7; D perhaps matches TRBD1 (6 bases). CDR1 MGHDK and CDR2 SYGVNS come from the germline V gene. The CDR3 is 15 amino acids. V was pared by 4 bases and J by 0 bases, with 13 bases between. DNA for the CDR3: TGTGCCAGCAGTGGGGACATCCGAAGCTCCTACGAGCAGTACTTC. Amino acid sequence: CASSGDIRSSYEQYF.

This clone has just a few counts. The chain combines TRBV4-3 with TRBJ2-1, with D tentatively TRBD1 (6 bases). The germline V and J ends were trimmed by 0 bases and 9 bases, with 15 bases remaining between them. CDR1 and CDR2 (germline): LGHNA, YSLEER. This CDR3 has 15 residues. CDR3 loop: CASSQEGRGNGEQFF. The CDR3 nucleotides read TGCGCCAGCAGCCAAGAGGGCAGGGGAAACGGTGAGCAGTTCTTC.

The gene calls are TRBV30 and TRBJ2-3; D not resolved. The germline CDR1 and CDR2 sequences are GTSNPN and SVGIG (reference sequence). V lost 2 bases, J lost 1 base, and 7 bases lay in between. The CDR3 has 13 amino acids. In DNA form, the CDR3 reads TGTGCCTGGAGTCCGGCGGGCACAGATACGCAGTATTTT. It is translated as CAWSPAGTDTQYF.

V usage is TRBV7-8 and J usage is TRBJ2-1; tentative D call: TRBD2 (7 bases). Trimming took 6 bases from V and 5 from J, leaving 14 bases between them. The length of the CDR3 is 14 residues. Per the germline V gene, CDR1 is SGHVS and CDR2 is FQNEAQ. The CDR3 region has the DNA TGTGCCAGCAGTCCTACGCGGGGGCACAATGAGCAGTTCTTC. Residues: CASSPTRGHNEQFF.